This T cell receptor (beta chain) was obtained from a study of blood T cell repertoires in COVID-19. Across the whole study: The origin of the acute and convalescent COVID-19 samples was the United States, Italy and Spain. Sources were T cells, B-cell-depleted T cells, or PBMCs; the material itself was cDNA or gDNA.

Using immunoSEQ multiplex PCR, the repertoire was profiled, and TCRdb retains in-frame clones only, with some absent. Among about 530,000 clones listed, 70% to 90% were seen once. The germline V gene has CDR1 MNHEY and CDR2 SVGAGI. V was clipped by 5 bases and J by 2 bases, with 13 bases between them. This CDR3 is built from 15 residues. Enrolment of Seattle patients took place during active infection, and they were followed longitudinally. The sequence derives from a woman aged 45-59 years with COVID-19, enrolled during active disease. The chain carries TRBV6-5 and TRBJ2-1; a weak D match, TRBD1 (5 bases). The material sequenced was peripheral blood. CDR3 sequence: CASSPLQGAYNEQFF. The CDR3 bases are TGTGCCAGCAGTCCCCTGCAGGGCGCCTACAATGAGCAGTTCTTC.